This T cell receptor (beta chain) was found in a study of Ad26.COV2.S vaccination and SARS-CoV-2 variants. Across the whole study: By the intramuscular route, Ad26.COV2.S was given once, or twice 56 days apart.

Per the germline V gene, CDR1 is SGHDN and CDR2 is FVKESK. Deletions cut 0 bases from V and 4 bases from J, with 5 bases between. The length of the CDR3 is 13 residues. As to this clone: Its antigen is unidentified.

The repertoire was sequenced with immunoSEQ multiplex PCR; TCRdb's copy has only in-frame clones and lacks some. The sample lists under 500,000 clones, approximately 90% seen once, with approximately 1.6% in the top ten. As to treatment: about 20 received Ad26.COV2.S at low or high dose, single or two shots; about 5 received placebo; per-sample allocation not given. Collection of samples fell on day 63 after the first vaccine or placebo injection. Recruitment in Boston yielded a donor of adult age, 18-55 years. Vaccination employed an Ad26 vector expressing the Wuhan-strain SARS-CoV-2 spike. General observations from the study: Participants in the vaccine arm had higher spike-specific TCR breadth; placebo recipients had lower.

The input for sequencing was peripheral blood, taken in a trial of Ad26.COV2.S vaccine versus placebo. The genes are TRBV14 and TRBJ2-3; no clear D. The clonotype originates from a person aged 18-60 years who received the Ad26.COV2.S COVID-19 vaccine or a placebo. The CDR3 is CASSQDRPDTQYF. The CDR3 DNA is TGTGCCAGCAGCCAAGATCGACCAGATACGCAGTATTTT.